This TCR beta chain derives from a study of long-term antiretroviral therapy in people with HIV. Study findings and constraints: Repertoires with HIV possessed tighter CDR3 length spans than those of controls. From the mid-2000s to the late 2010s, blood was obtained, possibly while participants received older ART regimens.

V was pared by 5 bases and J by 3 bases, with 11 bases of the junction left unmatched. Germline V gene lookup returns CDR1 SEHNR and CDR2 FQNEAQ (reference sequence). The CDR3 totals 16 residues. A word on this clone: Its antigen is unidentified.

Sequencing relied on immunoSEQ assay v3.0, run at survey level. The target of sequencing was roughly 35,000-50,000 T-cell genomes per sample. The data were produced by immunoSEQ multiplex PCR, yet TCRdb's version contains in-frame clones alone and is incomplete. This repertoire shows 5,500 to 7,000 clones, 70% to 90% found once; its top ten account for about 3%. The material was unsorted PBMCs, obtained 3.7 years after starting antiretroviral therapy. The rearrangement joins TRBV7-9 to TRBJ2-7, with 9 bases fitting TRBD1. The sequence came from a woman aged 45-65 years with HIV. The CDR3: CASSHETGGIHYEQYF. CDR3 coding DNA: TGTGCCAGCAGCCATGAAACAGGGGGCATTCACTACGAGCAGTACTTC.